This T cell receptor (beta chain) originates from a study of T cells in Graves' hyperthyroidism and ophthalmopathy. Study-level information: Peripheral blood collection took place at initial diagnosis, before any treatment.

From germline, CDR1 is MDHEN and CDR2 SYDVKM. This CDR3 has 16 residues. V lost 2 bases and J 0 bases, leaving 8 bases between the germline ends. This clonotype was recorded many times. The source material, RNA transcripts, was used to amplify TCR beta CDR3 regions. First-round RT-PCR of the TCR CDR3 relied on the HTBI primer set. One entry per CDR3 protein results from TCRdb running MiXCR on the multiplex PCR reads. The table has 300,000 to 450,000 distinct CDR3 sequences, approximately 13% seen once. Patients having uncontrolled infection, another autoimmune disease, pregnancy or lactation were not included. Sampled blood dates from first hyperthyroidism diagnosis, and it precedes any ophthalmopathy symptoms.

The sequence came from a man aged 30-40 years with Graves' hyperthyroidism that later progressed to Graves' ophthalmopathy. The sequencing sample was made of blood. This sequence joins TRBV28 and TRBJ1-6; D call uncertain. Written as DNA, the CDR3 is TGTGCCAGCAGTTTAGATGAGAGCTCCTATAATTCACCCCTCCACTTT. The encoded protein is CASSLDESSYNSPLHF.